These 32 T cell receptor beta chains were all obtained from the same sample, sequenced in a study of CXCR3-negative and CXCR3-positive naive CD8 T cells. Whole-study findings and limits: TRB CDR3s were more hydrophobic in CXCR3-positive than in CXCR3-negative naive cells.

The authors made the TRB cDNA libraries by 5' RACE using UMI labels. TCRdb reprocessed the 5' RACE reads and stores each CDR3 protein as one record, lacking DNA. This table holds 2,700 or so distinct CDR3 sequences. Their cognate antigens are unknown. The sample consisted of naive CXCR3+ CD8+ T cells from blood. The subset here: CD45RO-CCR7+CD27+CD95- naive CD8+ T cells expressing CXCR3 (TNR3+). The receptors here all came from a human donor in good health. Some clones in this sample may be carry-over from other donors' samples.

This chain joins TRBV13 and TRBJ1-2; there is no DNA to check the TCRdb D call of TRBD1. This CDR3 has 15 amino acids. Germline CDR1 is PRHDT and CDR2 is FYEKMQ (reference sequence). The CDR3 region is CASSLGTDSSYGYTF.

This clonotype shows up as medium-sized by frequency. This chain joins TRBV7-3 and TRBJ2-3; TCRdb's D call of TRBD1 is untestable without DNA. The CDR3 totals 15 residues. The germline gives CDR1 SGHTA, CDR2 FQGTGA. The chain's CDR3 is CASSQGGFGTDTQYF.

In terms of frequency, this clonotype is medium-sized. The chain carries TRBV29-1 and TRBJ1-1; TCRdb proposes TRBD1, but this gene call is untestable without DNA. The germline V gene has CDR1 SQVTM and CDR2 ANQGSEA. CDR3 length: 11 amino acids. The CDR3 sequence: CSGRVNTEAFF.

This rearrangement joins TRBV7-9 to TRBJ2-1; as DNA is missing, the TRBD2 call by TCRdb cannot be tested. Germline assignment: CDR1 SEHNR and CDR2 FQNEAQ (reference sequence). This CDR3 region has 15 residues. This CDR3 reads CASSPTSGPRNEQFF.

By frequency, this clonotype is large. The rearrangement links TRBV30 to TRBJ1-1. From germline, CDR1 is GTSNPN and CDR2 SVGIG (reference sequence). The CDR3 totals 11 residues. The CDR3 here is CAWSVTAEAFF. Supplemented by reference TRBV30 and TRBJ1-1, the full variable domain reads SQTIHQWPATLVQPVGSPLSLECTVEGTSNPNLYWYRQAAGRGLQLLFYSVGIGQISSEVPQNLSASRPQDRQFILSSKKLLLSDSGFYLCAWSVTAEAFFGQGTRLTVV.

This clonotype is large by frequency. The chain uses TRBV20-1 and TRBJ2-1; TCRdb indicates TRBD2, and absent DNA this call remains unverified. Germline V CDR1 and CDR2: DFQATT, SNEGSKA (reference sequence). This CDR3 region has 12 residues. The chain's CDR3 is CSARWAGGEQFF.

This clonotype is labeled medium-sized (0.01 to 0.1%) based on frequency. CDR3 sequence: CASSNMVPGLADSYEQYF. V gene TRBV7-2 combines with J gene TRBJ2-7; there is no DNA to check the TCRdb D call of TRBD2. CDR1 is SGHTA, CDR2 FQGNSA, per germline. This CDR3 region has 18 residues. Filled out from reference TRBV7-2 and TRBJ2-7, the complete variable domain reads GAGVSQSPSNKVTEKGKDVELRCDPISGHTALYWYRQSLGQGLEFLIYFQGNSAPDKSGLPSDRFSAERTGGSVSTLTIQRTQQEDSAVYLCASSNMVPGLADSYEQYFGPGTRLTVT.

By frequency, this clonotype is medium-sized. The chain is built from TRBV29-1 and TRBJ2-2. The CDR3 consists of 13 residues. CDR1 is SQVTM and CDR2 is ANQGSEA in the germline V gene. The chain's CDR3 is CSVSEGTTGELFF.

By frequency, this clonotype registers medium-sized. The chain carries TRBV29-1 and TRBJ1-6. CDR3 length: 15 amino acids. The V gene's germline CDR1 is SQVTM and CDR2 ANQGSEA. CDR3 loop: CSVLVDTRVNSPLHF.

This clonotype is labeled medium-sized based on frequency. The chain couples TRBV29-1 to TRBJ2-3; with no DNA, the TCRdb D assignment of TRBD1 cannot be verified. Germline CDR1 is SQVTM and CDR2 is ANQGSEA. There are 11 residues in the CDR3. CDR3 in amino acids: CSGQGPDTQYF.

This clonotype is deemed medium-sized (0.01 to 0.1%) by its frequency. The chain couples TRBV6-6 to TRBJ2-7; TCRdb designates TRBD1, a call that cannot be tested without DNA. CDR3 length: 12 residues. In germline, CDR1 is MNHNY, CDR2 SVGAGI (reference sequence). The CDR3 loop reads CASSGTGSEQYF.

The chain joins TRBV28 to TRBJ2-5; TCRdb selects TRBD2, and the lack of DNA leaves this call unchecked. The germline V gene has CDR1 MDHEN and CDR2 SYDVKM. CDR3 size: 14 residues. This CDR3 is CASNIGVAEETQYF.

The chain has TRBV11-3 and TRBJ1-1. The CDR3 spans 14 residues. Per germline, CDR1 SGHNT and CDR2 YENEEA. CDR3 loop: CASSPGGSFAEAFF.

This clonotype ranks as medium-sized in terms of frequency. The chain joins TRBV27 to TRBJ1-1; the D call of TRBD1 rests on TCRdb alone, since no DNA is present to check it. This CDR3 has 14 amino acids. Germline V gene data show CDR1 as MNHEY and CDR2 as SMNVEV (reference sequence). The CDR3 reads CASKEPGVGTEAFF.

V and J are TRBV29-1 and TRBJ2-1. The CDR3 spans 14 residues. Per germline, CDR1 SQVTM and CDR2 ANQGSEA. This CDR3 is CSVEGADSYNEQFF.

This clonotype counts as medium-sized by frequency. The V call is TRBV19, the J call TRBJ1-1. The CDR3 covers 13 residues. CDR1 is LNHDA, CDR2 SQIVND, per germline (reference sequence). The CDR3 sequence: CASTRGVNTEAFF.

This clonotype shows up as medium-sized by frequency. This sequence joins TRBV29-1 and TRBJ2-2. Germline assignment: CDR1 SQVTM and CDR2 ANQGSEA. CDR3 size: 12 residues. CDR3 protein: CSVVRPTGELFF.

V usage is TRBV28 and J usage is TRBJ1-1. Looked up from germline, CDR1 is MDHEN and CDR2 is SYDVKM. The CDR3 is made up of 15 amino acids. The chain's CDR3 is CASTDKHSPDTEAFF.

This clonotype counts as medium-sized by frequency. The genes are TRBV4-1 and TRBJ2-5; checking the TCRdb D call of TRBD2 is not possible without DNA. The CDR3 covers 17 residues. The germline V gene has CDR1 MGHRA and CDR2 YSYEKL. CDR3 in amino acids: CASSQVLLGGTSETQYF.

Judged by frequency, this clonotype is medium-sized. This chain uses TRBV19 with TRBJ2-7. CDR1 LNHDA and CDR2 SQIVND come from the germline V gene (reference sequence). The CDR3 is 16 residues long. The CDR3 loop reads CASSIFSGSAGYEQYF.

This clonotype shows up as medium-sized by frequency. The rearrangement joins TRBV4-3 to TRBJ2-5. Germline V gene lookup returns CDR1 LGHNA and CDR2 YSLEER. The CDR3 runs 13 residues. The CDR3 sequence: CASSQVLQETQYF.

Considering frequency, this clonotype is large. The J gene is TRBJ2-2, the V gene TRBV7-7; absent DNA, TCRdb's TRBD2 call cannot be checked. The CDR3 is made up of 14 amino acids. Germline V gives CDR1 SSHAT, CDR2 FNYEAQ (reference sequence). This chain's CDR3 is CALGRTSGTGELFF.

Here the CDR3 reads CATSRDRATYEQFF. The V call is TRBV15, the J call TRBJ2-1; TCRdb lists TRBD2, though no DNA is available to test this call. Germline loops: CDR1 LNHNV, CDR2 YYDKDF (reference sequence). The CDR3 spans 14 residues.

This chain links TRBV20-1 with TRBJ2-7; TCRdb lists TRBD1, though no DNA is available to test this call. CDR3 length equals 14 residues. CDR1 is DFQATT, CDR2 SNEGSKA, per germline (reference sequence). The CDR3 spells CSARDHRGTYEQYF.

This clonotype ranks as medium-sized (0.01 to 0.1%) in terms of frequency. The chain uses TRBV27 and TRBJ1-4; TCRdb picks TRBD1, but there is no DNA to check that call. This CDR3 region has 15 residues. Looked up from germline, CDR1 is MNHEY and CDR2 is SMNVEV (reference sequence). CDR3 protein: CASSLWLGPNEKLFF.

According to its frequency, this clonotype is medium-sized. The chain uses TRBV29-1 and TRBJ2-7. The germline CDR1 and CDR2 sequences are SQVTM and ANQGSEA. This CDR3 region has 12 residues. CDR3 residues: CSVQGGPYEQYF.

This sequence joins TRBV5-1 and TRBJ2-3. The CDR3 consists of 13 residues. In germline, CDR1 is SGHRS, CDR2 YFSETQ. The chain's CDR3 is CASSWTSGDTQYF.

The chain couples TRBV19 to TRBJ2-1; TCRdb's D gene call, TRBD2, goes unchecked for lack of DNA. CDR1 and CDR2 from the germline V gene are LNHDA and SQIVND (reference sequence). The CDR3 is made up of 18 amino acids. This CDR3 reads CASSIESTAGGGWNEQFF.

This clonotype is classed as medium-sized by frequency. The chain employs TRBV13 and TRBJ2-2; checking the TCRdb D call of TRBD2 is not possible without DNA. CDR3 size: 15 residues. The germline V gene encodes CDR1 PRHDT and CDR2 FYEKMQ (reference sequence). CDR3 region: CASSATSRVTGELFF.

By frequency, this clonotype is medium-sized. The genes are TRBV20-1 and TRBJ2-7; without DNA, the TCRdb call of TRBD2 cannot be checked. The CDR3 is made up of 12 amino acids. The germline V gene has CDR1 DFQATT and CDR2 SNEGSKA (reference sequence). The CDR3 spells CSAAGLGYEQYF.

According to its frequency, this clonotype is medium-sized. The chain recombines TRBV23-1 with TRBJ2-5; checking the TCRdb D call of TRBD1 is not possible without DNA. TRBV23-1 is annotated as an ORF whose role is uncertain. The CDR3 is 19 amino acids. CDR3 residues: CASSQSPEPRTVSLETQYF.

Measured by frequency, this clonotype is medium-sized. Here the CDR3 reads CAWRPGQGPIGYTF. The rearrangement joins TRBV30 to TRBJ1-2; TCRdb picks TRBD1, but there is no DNA to check that call. The germline V gene encodes CDR1 GTSNPN and CDR2 SVGIG (reference sequence). The CDR3 runs to 14 residues.